The next 31 T cell receptor beta chains were all read from a single sample in a study of T cells in Graves' hyperthyroidism and ophthalmopathy. RNA transcripts were the template for amplifying TCR beta CDR3 regions. The study used the HTBI primer set for a first-round RT-PCR of the TCR CDR3. TCRdb ran MiXCR on the multiplex PCR reads and lists one entry per CDR3 protein. The sample shows 370,000 or so distinct CDR3 sequences, around 25% of them seen only once. The sequenced sample consisted of blood. These receptors were collected from a man aged 45-65 years with Graves' hyperthyroidism.

In its sample, this clonotype was seen a few times. The chain joins TRBV6-1 to TRBJ1-1; no clear D. Trimming stripped 4 bases from V and 2 bases from J, with 8 bases between. The CDR3 sequence is 13 residues long. Germline lookup yields CDR1 MNHNS and CDR2 SASEGT. The chain's CDR3 is CASSGNYNTEAFF. CDR3 DNA: TGTGCCAGCAGTGGTAATTATAACACTGAAGCTTTCTTT.

The V call is TRBV2, the J call TRBJ1-4; D ambiguous. This CDR3 comprises 13 residues. Trimming shortened V by 3 bases and J by 1 base, and 3 bases separated the two germline ends. Germline V gene data show CDR1 as SNHLY and CDR2 as FYNNEI. The CDR3 sequence is CASSDRTNEKLFF. For the CDR3, the DNA is TGTGCCAGCAGTGACAGAACTAATGAAAAACTGTTTTTT. Full variable domain (rest looked up from reference TRBV2 and TRBJ1-4): EPEVTQTPSHQVTQMGQEVILRCVPISNHLYFYWYRQILGQKVEFLVSFYNNEISEKSEIFDDQFSVERPDGSNFTLKIRSTKLEDSAMYFCASSDRTNEKLFFGSGTQLSVL.

The chain is built from TRBV7-9 and TRBJ2-1, with D possibly TRBD1 on 6 matching bases. Germline V gene lookup returns CDR1 SEHNR and CDR2 FQNEAQ (reference sequence). Trimming removed 0 bases at V and 9 bases at J, with 15 bases between. The CDR3 sequence is 15 residues long. The DNA for the CDR3 is TGTGCCAGCAGCTTAGCCCAGGGATTGGACAGTGAGCAGTTCTTC. The encoded protein is CASSLAQGLDSEQFF.

This clonotype was recorded a few times. This CDR3 is CASSYSSVGANNYGYTF. The CDR3 nucleotides are TGTGCCAGCAGTTACTCTTCTGTCGGGGCTAACAACTATGGCTACACCTTC. This chain uses TRBV6-5 with TRBJ1-2; D is perhaps TRBD1 (5 bases). Trimming took off 0 bases at V and 2 bases at J, with 16 bases between the two ends. Germline V gene data show CDR1 as MNHEY and CDR2 as SVGAGI. This CDR3 is 17 amino acids long.

This clonotype was found once. The rearrangement links TRBV19 to TRBJ2-7; 8 nucleotides line up with TRBD2. V gave up 2 bases and J gave up 3 bases; unmatched junction bases: 6. CDR1 and CDR2 (germline): LNHDA, SQIVND (reference sequence). The CDR3 is 15 amino acids. The DNA of the CDR3 is TGTGCCAGTAGTATACTCCCGGGGGGGGACTACGAGCAGTACTTC. Protein product: CASSILPGGDYEQYF.

This chain links TRBV6-9 with TRBJ1-6; D gene uncertain. Germline V gene data show CDR1 as MNHGY and CDR2 as SVAAGI. The CDR3 is made up of 14 amino acids. Between the trimmed V and J ends, which lost 3 bases and 6 bases, there was a span of 9 bases. The CDR3 DNA is TGTGCCAGCAGTTACGGCCGGCTTAATTCACCCCTCCACTTT. It codes for CASSYGRLNSPLHF.

This clonotype came up many times. This sequence joins TRBV12-3 or TRBV12-4 and TRBJ2-5; D gene unclear. This CDR3 contains 14 residues. Trimming removed 2 bases from V and 0 bases from J, with 7 bases in between. The CDR3 nucleotides are TGTGCCAGCAGTTTATCACAGTACCAAGAGACCCAGTACTTC. This translates into CASSLSQYQETQYF.

This clonotype was seen a handful of times. V gene TRBV11-2 combines with J gene TRBJ2-7, with D unclear. The CDR3 has 14 amino acids. V was trimmed by 10 bases and J by 1 base, leaving 17 bases between them. Germline V gene sequence: CDR1 SGHAT, CDR2 FQNNGV. CDR3 DNA sequence: TGTGCCACGCAGGCGGCGCGTTTGTCCTACGAGCAGTACTTC. This codes for CATQAARLSYEQYF.

This clonotype was counted only a few times. The chain recombines TRBV11-3 with TRBJ2-4; possible D gene TRBD2, 6 bases. Germline lookup yields CDR1 SGHNT and CDR2 YENEEA. Trimming removed 5 bases from V and 6 bases from J, with 14 bases in between. This CDR3 spans 14 amino acids. The DNA for the CDR3 is TGTGCCAGCAGCGCCCGGGTCGGGGGAAACATTCAGTACTTC. Its translation: CASSARVGGNIQYF.

The rearrangement links TRBV7-9 to TRBJ2-7; D gene ambiguous. Per the germline V gene, CDR1 is SEHNR and CDR2 is FQNEAQ (reference sequence). The CDR3 contains 15 residues. Trimming took 6 bases from V and 0 from J, leaving 15 bases between them. The CDR3 is CASSPMSETSYEQYF. The CDR3 nucleotides read TGTGCCAGCAGTCCAATGTCAGAAACCTCCTACGAGCAGTACTTC.

The chain uses TRBV25-1 and TRBJ2-6; perhaps TRBD1 as D (5 bases). CDR3 length: 16 amino acids. Germline CDR1 is MGHDK and CDR2 is SYGVNS. Trimming stripped 4 bases from V and 0 bases from J, with 10 bases between. In DNA, the CDR3 is TGTGCCAGCAGTGCGTCAGGGAACTCTGGGGCCAACGTCCTGACTTTC. Its protein product is CASSASGNSGANVLTF.

The table lists this clonotype with many counts. The chain uses TRBV2 and TRBJ2-3; D gene unclear. V lost 6 bases and J lost 0, with 7 bases in between. CDR1 SNHLY and CDR2 FYNNEI come from the germline V gene. The CDR3 spans 13 residues. CDR3 in amino acids: CASRVASTDTQYF. CDR3 DNA: TGTGCCAGCAGGGTAGCTAGCACAGATACGCAGTATTTT. Complete variable domain (other parts from reference TRBV2 and TRBJ2-3): EPEVTQTPSHQVTQMGQEVILRCVPISNHLYFYWYRQILGQKVEFLVSFYNNEISEKSEIFDDQFSVERPDGSNFTLKIRSTKLEDSAMYFCASRVASTDTQYFGPGTRLTVL.

V and J are TRBV27 and TRBJ2-5; D remains ambiguous. Germline assignment: CDR1 MNHEY and CDR2 SMNVEV (reference sequence). This CDR3 is 10 amino acids long. V was clipped by 3 bases and J by 7 bases, with 3 bases between them. This CDR3 reads CASSLGTQYF. The CDR3 bases are TGTGCCAGCAGTTTGGGGACCCAGTACTTC.

The chain combines TRBV20-1 with TRBJ1-1; 7 bases are shared with TRBD1. Looked up from germline, CDR1 is DFQATT and CDR2 is SNEGSKA (reference sequence). Losses at the gene ends were 4 bases for V and 5 bases for J; bases not matched to a gene: 13. The CDR3 consists of 15 residues. CDR3 sequence reads: CSAKIGGLRGTEAFF. CDR3 nucleotides: TGCAGTGCTAAGATAGGGGGCTTGAGAGGGACTGAAGCTTTCTTT.

This clonotype was observed a handful of times. The V call is TRBV7-3, the J call TRBJ2-3; D possibly matches TRBD1 or TRBD2 (5 bases each). The CDR3 contains 16 residues. The germline CDR1 and CDR2 sequences are SGHTA and FQGTGA. V was trimmed by 3 bases and J by 5 bases, leaving 18 bases between them. The CDR3: CASSFERGVMQDTQYF. CDR3 sequence (DNA): TGTGCCAGCAGCTTTGAGAGGGGCGTTATGCAAGATACGCAGTATTTT.

To note about this clonotype: This may be a read error, as it is one base from a much larger clone. The genes are TRBV7-2 and TRBJ2-1; 11 bases align to TRBD2. The CDR3 loop spans 15 amino acids. CDR1 is SGHTA, CDR2 FQGNSA, per germline. Trimming took 3 bases from V and 6 from J; bases not matched to a gene: 4. The CDR3, as DNA: TGTGCCAGCAGCTTTAGCGGGAGGGTCTGCAATGAGCAGTTCTTC. It is translated as CASSFSGRVCNEQFF.

This clonotype was observed at least ten times. This chain joins TRBV7-3 and TRBJ2-7; no firm D call. The CDR3 loop spans 13 amino acids. V lost 5 bases, J lost 4 bases, and 12 bases lay in between. Germline assignment: CDR1 SGHTA and CDR2 FQGTGA. In DNA, the CDR3 is TGTGCCAGCAGCCCAGGCCCCCTTTACGAGCAGTACTTC. It yields the protein CASSPGPLYEQYF.

Ten or more counts support this clonotype. The gene calls are TRBV2 and TRBJ2-7; TRBD2 might be the D (7 bases). Germline lookup yields CDR1 SNHLY and CDR2 FYNNEI. The CDR3 covers 15 residues. Trimming left V 2 bases short and J 0 bases short, with 11 bases between. DNA for the CDR3: TGTGCCAGCAGTGAATCCGGGGGGCTCTCCTACGAGCAGTACTTC. This codes for CASSESGGLSYEQYF.

This chain connects TRBV5-4 to TRBJ2-7; TRBD2 matches at 10 bases. This CDR3 has 15 amino acids. V shed 4 bases, J shed 4 bases, and the junction held 8 bases outside the gene matches. Germline V gene sequence: CDR1 SGHNT, CDR2 YYREEE (reference sequence). CDR3 sequence (DNA): TGTGCCAGCAGCACCCAACTAGCGGGAAAATACGAGCAGTACTTC. It specifies CASSTQLAGKYEQYF. Based on the CDR3 plus reference TRBV5-4 and TRBJ2-7, the full variable domain is ETGVTQSPTHLIKTRGQQVTLRCSSQSGHNTVSWYQQALGQGPQFIFQYYREEENGRGNFPPRFSGLQFPNYSSELNVNALELDDSALYLCASSTQLAGKYEQYFGPGTRLTVT.

As for this clonotype: A junction end diverges from the germline sequence, so it may reflect a read error. V gene TRBV5-1 combines with J gene TRBJ2-3, with 7 nucleotides matching TRBD1. In germline, CDR1 is SGHRS, CDR2 YFSETQ. The CDR3 has 14 residues. As DNA, the CDR3 is TGCGCCAGCAGCCGGTCGTTGGGGACAGATGCGCAGTATTTT. Translating gives CASSRSLGTDAQYF.

The V and J genes are TRBV12-5 and TRBJ1-5; possible D gene TRBD1, 6 bases. Germline V gene sequence: CDR1 LGHNT, CDR2 FRNRAP. The V and J ends lost 2 bases and 1 base respectively, with 9 bases between them. The CDR3 is 15 residues long. The CDR3 region is CASGLWTASNQPQHF. DNA of the CDR3: TGTGCTAGTGGTTTGTGGACAGCAAGCAATCAGCCCCAGCATTTT.

This clonotype showed up many times. V is TRBV28 and J is TRBJ2-1, with D maybe TRBD1 (6 bases). Germline values: CDR1 MDHEN, CDR2 SYDVKM. The V end was cut by 6 bases, the J end by 15 bases, with 18 bases between. CDR3 size: 12 residues. CDR3 protein: CASSENTGHPFF. As DNA, the CDR3 is TGTGCCAGCAGCGAAAATACGGGACACCCGTTCTTC.

This clonotype turned up a few times. CDR3 amino acids: CASSLPERFYEQYF. In DNA, the CDR3 is TGTGCCAGCAGCCTGCCGGAGCGCTTCTACGAGCAGTACTTC. This chain connects TRBV5-8 to TRBJ2-7; no reliable D call. The V end was cut by 4 bases, the J end by 3 bases, with 14 bases between. The germline V gene encodes CDR1 SGHTS and CDR2 YDEGEE. The CDR3 is made up of 14 amino acids.

There are many counts of this clonotype. The rearrangement links TRBV3-1 to TRBJ2-5; the match to TRBD2 covers 12 bases. Germline V gene sequence: CDR1 LGHDT, CDR2 YNNKEL (reference sequence). The CDR3 loop spans 16 amino acids. J gave up 5 bases and V 5 bases, and 9 bases lay outside the gene matches. CDR3 region: CASSSGGTSGRETQYF. The CDR3 DNA is TGTGCCAGCAGCAGCGGGGGGACTAGCGGGCGGGAGACCCAGTACTTC.

This clonotype has just a few counts. The gene calls are TRBV5-1 and TRBJ2-5; possible D gene TRBD1, 5 bases. The V and J ends lost 4 bases and 4 bases respectively, with 11 bases between them. The germline CDR1 and CDR2 sequences are SGHRS and YFSETQ. This CDR3 has 13 residues. CDR3 sequence reads: CASSQGWGETQYF. The CDR3 DNA sequence: TGCGCCAGCAGCCAGGGTTGGGGAGAGACCCAGTACTTC.

This clonotype was seen ten or more times. The V call is TRBV5-1, the J call TRBJ1-5; D is ambiguous. In germline, CDR1 is SGHRS, CDR2 YFSETQ. Between the trimmed V and J ends, which lost 0 bases and 2 bases, there was a span of 3 bases. This CDR3 has 13 residues. In nucleotides, the CDR3 is TGCGCCAGCAGCTTGGAACGCAATCAGCCCCAGCATTTT. Protein product: CASSLERNQPQHF.

V usage is TRBV7-9 and J usage is TRBJ2-3; D might be TRBD1 (5 bases). The CDR3 contains 16 residues. CDR1 is SEHNR, CDR2 FQNEAQ, per germline (reference sequence). V lost 5 bases and J lost 1, with 16 bases in between. The CDR3 sequence is CASSPKGHRGTDTQYF. The CDR3, as DNA: TGTGCCAGCAGCCCCAAGGGGCATCGGGGCACAGATACGCAGTATTTT.

The rearrangement joins TRBV6-2 or TRBV6-3 to TRBJ1-4; D perhaps matches TRBD1 (5 bases). The CDR3 totals 16 residues. The V end was cut by 2 bases, the J end by 0 bases, with 10 bases between. Per germline, CDR1 MNHEY and CDR2 SVGEGT. The CDR3 sequence: CASSYPTGATNEKLFF. In DNA form, the CDR3 reads TGTGCCAGCAGTTACCCCACAGGAGCAACTAATGAAAAACTGTTTTTT.

The CDR3 protein is CSARERGVSTDTQYF. The CDR3 DNA sequence: TGCAGTGCTAGGGAAAGGGGGGTAAGCACAGATACGCAGTATTTT. The genes are TRBV20-1 and TRBJ2-3; D may match TRBD1 or TRBD2 (6 bases each). Germline V gives CDR1 DFQATT, CDR2 SNEGSKA (reference sequence). This CDR3 spans 15 amino acids. Trimming shortened V by 3 bases and J by 0 bases, and 13 bases separated the two germline ends.

This clonotype showed up many times. The J gene is TRBJ2-5, the V gene TRBV12-3 or TRBV12-4, with D possibly TRBD2 on 7 matching bases. This CDR3 comprises 14 residues. V lost 6 bases and J lost 6, with 17 bases in between. The CDR3 DNA sequence: TGTGCCAGCAGCCCAGGGAGGGGGTTGCAGACCCAGTACTTC. Its translation is CASSPGRGLQTQYF.

V gene TRBV18 combines with J gene TRBJ1-3; D is unclear. Per the germline V gene, CDR1 is KGHSH and CDR2 is LQKENI. The CDR3 runs 15 residues. Trimming cost V 5 bases and J 0 bases, with 11 bases left between them. CDR3: CASSAMGSSGNTIYF. DNA of the CDR3: TGTGCCAGCTCAGCCATGGGAAGCTCTGGAAACACCATATATTTT.